This is a list of T cell receptor beta chains from one sample in a study of beta chain features in type 1 diabetes. Using immunoSEQ multiplex PCR, the repertoire was profiled, and TCRdb retains in-frame clones only, with some absent. The sample includes about 200,000 clones, about a tenth seen only once; the top ten take over 1%. The material sequenced was central memory CD4+ T cells from blood. The receptors stem from a man younger than 30 in good health. CDR3s include the opening cysteine and the closing phenylalanine or tryptophan. Fields, in order: clone size, J gene, D gene, V gene, CDR3 protein, CDR3 DNA. A D gene is named only where the DNA matches it firmly. Where a row states a size, it is once, few, many or the class of an expanded clone; other rows omit it.

few | TRBJ2-1 | TRBD1 | TRBV7-9 | CASSLKGTGLAREQFF | TGTGCCAGCAGCTTAAAGGGGACAGGGCTGGCTCGTGAGCAGTTCTTC
- | TRBJ2-1 | - | TRBV4-1 | CASSQEGASNNEQFF | TGCGCCAGCAGCCAAGAAGGCGCTAGCAACAATGAGCAGTTCTTC
few | TRBJ2-3 | TRBD2 | TRBV10-3 | CAISLTSGRDTQYF | TGTGCCATCAGTTTGACTAGCGGGAGAGATACGCAGTATTTT
many | TRBJ2-1 | TRBD2 | TRBV5-1 | CASSWTSGINEQFF | TGCGCCAGCAGTTGGACTAGCGGGATCAATGAGCAGTTCTTC
- | TRBJ2-1 | TRBD2 | TRBV29-1 | CSVGSASGGYHPEQFF | TGCAGCGTTGGGTCTGCTAGCGGGGGATACCACCCTGAGCAGTTCTTC
many | TRBJ2-6 | - | TRBV7-2 | CASSRDGAGANVLTF | TGTGCCAGCAGCAGGGATGGTGCTGGGGCCAACGTCCTGACTTTC
few | TRBJ2-1 | - | TRBV7-9 | CASSYIDYSHEQFF | TGTGCCAGCAGCTACATCGACTATTCCCATGAGCAGTTCTTC
- | TRBJ2-5 | - | TRBV6-6 | CASSYFGTQYF | TGTGCCAGCAGTTACTTCGGGACCCAGTACTTC
- | TRBJ2-7 | TRBD2 | TRBV6-6 | CASGTSGRFDQYF | TGTGCCAGCGGAACTAGCGGGAGGTTCGATCAGTACTTC
- | TRBJ2-7 | TRBD2 | TRBV7-2 | CASSASGTSDYEQYF | TGTGCCAGCAGCGCTTCCGGGACTAGCGACTACGAGCAGTACTTC
few | TRBJ1-2 | - | TRBV19 | CASRTPVRQEENYGYTF | TGTGCCAGTAGGACGCCCGTCCGACAGGAGGAAAACTATGGCTACACCTTC
- | TRBJ1-1 | - | TRBV25-1 | CASRPPWNTEAFF | TGTGCCAGCAGACCACCTTGGAACACTGAAGCTTTCTTT
- | TRBJ1-4 | TRBD1 | TRBV5-4 | CASSPGGQGGEKLFF | TGTGCCAGCAGCCCGGGGGGACAGGGTGGCGAAAAACTGTTTTTT
few | TRBJ2-5 | - | TRBV15 | CATSKIQGSQETQYF | TGTGCCACCAGCAAAATACAGGGATCGCAGGAGACCCAGTACTTC
- | TRBJ2-3 | - | TRBV5-1 | CASSLGLKKSTDTQYF | TGCGCCAGCAGCTTGGGTCTGAAAAAAAGCACAGATACGCAGTATTTT
few | TRBJ2-1 | TRBD2 | TRBV5-1 | CASSLGPTSGNNEQFF | TGCGCCAGCAGCTTGGGTCCGACTAGCGGGAACAATGAGCAGTTCTTC
- | TRBJ2-5 | TRBD2 | TRBV14 | CASSPLLAGEETQYF | TGTGCCAGCAGCCCCTTACTAGCGGGCGAAGAGACCCAGTACTTC